This TCR beta chain is drawn from a study of shared clonotypes between healthy human individuals. Every donor was a Caucasian adult from Nashville, Tennessee. Naive CD4+ cells were CD45RA-selected; the remaining cells were memory. Overall study findings and caveats: Sharing across several donors was seen in 4% to 5% of naive CD4 clonotypes. The expectation was that sequencing depth would affect clonotype sharing among donors.

CDR1 SGHRS and CDR2 YFSETQ come from the germline V gene. V dropped 0 bases and J dropped 1 base, with 7 bases sitting between them. The CDR3 has 15 residues. Using immunoSEQ multiplex PCR, the repertoire was profiled, and TCRdb retains in-frame clones only, with some absent. The sample includes about 1.5 million clones, roughly 96% of them seen just once. A note on this clone: The target antigen is unknown.

Sequencing used naive CD4+ T cells sorted from blood. Subset indicated: CD45RA+ positively selected. V gene TRBV5-1 combines with J gene TRBJ2-2, with no clear D. The TCR comes from a man aged 25-45 years in good health. The CDR3 nucleotides read TGCGCCAGCAGCTTGGCGGACCAGAACACCGGGGAGCTGTTTTTT. Residues: CASSLADQNTGELFF.